The 22 T cell receptor beta chains below come from one sample, sequenced in a study of blood T cells in healthy people across ages. Through a sample-barcoded 5' primer and a J-beta primer mix, a second PCR was run for roughly 7 to 11 cycles. Each CDR3 protein gets one entry after TCRdb re-called the 5' RACE reads with MiXCR. This table has hundreds of thousands of distinct CDR3 sequences, nearly 25% appearing once. The sample was also linked to a second study, of T cells of mothers and their children.

The sequencing input was blood. The receptor source for this set is a boy aged 5 to 17 in good health.

The chain couples TRBV5-6 to TRBJ2-6; no definite D call. The CDR3 loop spans 17 amino acids. Trimming took 1 base from V and 0 from J, leaving 11 bases between them. Germline CDR1 SGHDT, CDR2 YYEEEE. In DNA form, the CDR3 reads TGTGCCAGCAGCTTGTTGGGTCTCCCCTCTGGGGCCAACGTCCTGACTTTC. Protein: CASSLLGLPSGANVLTF.

A word on this clonotype: One junction end does not reproduce the germline sequence, and a read error may be involved. This sequence joins TRBV6-2 or TRBV6-3 and TRBJ1-5, with a weak D call TRBD1 (6 bases). The CDR3 spans 15 residues. Looked up from germline, CDR1 is MNHEY and CDR2 is SVGEGT. CDR3 DNA sequence: TGCGCCAGCAGAAAGGGACAACATAGCAATCAGCCCCGGCATTTT. Its protein product is CASRKGQHSNQPRHF.

This clonotype was detected only a few times. This chain joins TRBV3-1 and TRBJ2-7; D gene uncertain. V was pared by 3 bases and J by 6 bases, with 12 bases between. The CDR3 totals 13 residues. The germline CDR1 and CDR2 sequences are LGHDT and YNNKEL (reference sequence). The CDR3 protein is CASSHPDSGEQYF. Here the CDR3 DNA reads TGTGCCAGCAGCCATCCCGACTCTGGCGAGCAGTACTTC.

This clonotype has a handful of counts. CDR3 DNA sequence: TGTGCCAGCAGTTCCGTCTTACTAGCGGGAGGCAACGAGCAGTACTTC. Translating gives CASSSVLLAGGNEQYF. V gene TRBV6-5 combines with J gene TRBJ2-7; 12 bases map to TRBD2. This CDR3 comprises 16 residues. J lost 5 bases, V lost 4 bases, and 9 bases had no gene match. Germline V gene lookup returns CDR1 MNHEY and CDR2 SVGAGI.

The CDR3 DNA follows: TGTGCCAGCAGTTCTTACAGGGCTAGCACAGATACGCAGTATTTT. Its translation: CASSSYRASTDTQYF. The chain carries TRBV28 and TRBJ2-3, with D maybe TRBD1 (6 bases). The CDR3 length is 15 residues. From germline, CDR1 is MDHEN and CDR2 SYDVKM. V shed 4 bases and J shed 0 bases, with 11 bases lying between them. Variable domain in full (rest from reference TRBV28 and TRBJ2-3): DVKVTQSSRYLVKRTGEKVFLECVQDMDHENMFWYRQDPGLGLRLIYFSYDVKMKEKGDIPEGYSVSREKKERFSLILESASTNQTSMYLCASSSYRASTDTQYFGPGTRLTVL.

V and J are TRBV9 and TRBJ2-2; 13 nucleotides agree with TRBD2. Looked up from germline, CDR1 is SGDLS and CDR2 is YYNGEE. CDR3 length: 20 amino acids. V dropped 0 bases and J dropped 0; count of bases not matched to a gene: 8. For the CDR3, the DNA is TGTGCCAGCAGCGTAGTAGCCCGTGGGACTAGCGGGGCGAACACCGGGGAGCTGTTTTTT. Its protein is CASSVVARGTSGANTGELFF. Full variable domain (rest looked up from reference TRBV9 and TRBJ2-2): DSGVTQTPKHLITATGQRVTLRCSPRSGDLSVYWYQQSLDQGLQFLIQYYNGEERAKGNILERFSAQQFPDLHSELNLSSLELGDSALYFCASSVVARGTSGANTGELFFGEGSRLTVL.

This clonotype was detected many times. The chain carries TRBV6-4 and TRBJ2-3; no definite D call. The germline CDR1 and CDR2 sequences are MRHNA and SNTAGT. The V and J ends lost 0 bases and 2 bases respectively, with 3 bases between them. CDR3 length: 13 amino acids. The CDR3 DNA sequence: TGTGCCAGCAGTGACTCCCCCACAGATACGCAGTATTTT. Translation gives CASSDSPTDTQYF.

The chain employs TRBV7-6 and TRBJ2-2, with 7 positions matching TRBD1. Germline loops: CDR1 SGHVS, CDR2 FNYEAQ. The CDR3 extends over 15 amino acids. With V trimmed by 4 bases and J by 9 bases, 11 bases remained unmatched. The CDR3 sequence is CASSWYRGRPRELFF. CDR3 DNA: TGTGCCAGCAGCTGGTACAGGGGAAGGCCCAGGGAGCTGTTTTTT.

This clonotype has more than one count but fewer than ten. A read error may be the cause here, since a much bigger clone is one base away. The CDR3 sequence: CASSLQGYQPQHF. DNA of the CDR3: TGTGCCAGCAGCTTACAGGGTTATCAGCCCCAGCATTTT. The J gene is TRBJ1-5, the V gene TRBV7-2; a possible D gene is TRBD1 (5 bases). CDR3 size: 13 residues. Trimming stripped 2 bases from V and 5 bases from J, with 7 bases between. Germline V gene sequence: CDR1 SGHTA, CDR2 FQGNSA.

Turning to this clonotype: With a much larger clone just one base away, this may be a read error. The chain recombines TRBV25-1 with TRBJ2-1; 7 bases align to TRBD2. Trimming at V came to 6 bases and at J to 6 bases, leaving 11 bases not matched to a gene. This CDR3 region has 15 residues. Germline CDR1 MGHDK, CDR2 SYGVNS. This chain's CDR3 is CASSTPSGPCNEQFF. DNA of the CDR3: TGTGCCAGCAGCACCCCTAGCGGACCATGCAATGAGCAGTTCTTC.

This clonotype appeared a few times. The V call is TRBV7-9, the J call TRBJ2-1, with TRBD2 matching 12 bases. V was pared by 3 bases and J by 4 bases, with 4 bases of the junction left unmatched. The CDR3 runs 16 residues. CDR1 and CDR2 from the germline V gene are SEHNR and FQNEAQ (reference sequence). CDR3 sequence: CASSFRTSGAYNEQFF. The CDR3 DNA follows: TGTGCCAGCAGCTTCCGGACTAGCGGGGCTTACAATGAGCAGTTCTTC.

This clonotype was detected a few times. J is TRBJ2-7 and V is TRBV7-9, with D unclear. The CDR3 consists of 15 residues. Per the germline V gene, CDR1 is SEHNR and CDR2 is FQNEAQ (reference sequence). V was cut by 1 base and J by 3 bases, with 13 bases left in between. The CDR3 nucleotides read TGTGCCAGCAGCTTAGTCGCGACCCTTCACTACGAGCAGTACTTC. Translated: CASSLVATLHYEQYF.

V is TRBV6-5 and J is TRBJ2-3; 10 bases align to TRBD2. This CDR3 is built from 20 residues. The V segment lost 0 bases and the J segment 4 bases; nucleotides outside the gene matches: 16. Per germline, CDR1 MNHEY and CDR2 SVGAGI. CDR3: CASSYSPSSGRGGWADTQYF. In nucleotides, the CDR3 is TGTGCCAGCAGTTACTCACCATCTAGCGGGAGAGGAGGTTGGGCAGATACGCAGTATTTT.

This clonotype was found many times. The chain is built from TRBV6-6 and TRBJ2-7, with 7 bases identical to TRBD1. The CDR3 is made up of 14 amino acids. Germline assignment: CDR1 MNHNY and CDR2 SVGAGI (reference sequence). The ends lost 7 bases at V and 2 bases at J; junction bases unmatched: 8. The CDR3 region has the DNA TGTGCCAGCAACCGACAGGGATCGGCCTACGAGCAGTACTTC. It translates to CASNRQGSAYEQYF.

This clonotype was seen only a few times. The rearrangement links TRBV14 to TRBJ2-7; no reliable D call. Trimming removed 0 bases at V and 8 bases at J, with 5 bases between. CDR1 SGHDN and CDR2 FVKESK come from the germline V gene. CDR3 length equals 11 residues. The CDR3 nucleotides read TGTGCCAGCAGCCAAGAACGAAAGCAGTACTTC. Translating it yields CASSQERKQYF.

The V call is TRBV28, the J call TRBJ2-1; no clear D. The DNA matches TRBJ2-7 better at its end, which makes the J call doubtful. The germline CDR1 and CDR2 sequences are MDHEN and SYDVKM. This CDR3 spans 11 amino acids. CDR3 sequence: CASSYMGEQYF. The CDR3 DNA reads as TGTGCCAGCAGTTACATGGGGGAGCAGTACTTC.

This clonotype was observed a few times. The V gene is TRBV11-2, the J gene TRBJ2-7; D unclear. The CDR3 spans 17 residues. Trimming stripped 1 base from V and 0 bases from J, with 16 bases between. Germline V gives CDR1 SGHAT, CDR2 FQNNGV. In nucleotides, the CDR3 is TGTGCCAGCAGCTTAGGGGCGGTTGGCGTTTCCTCCTACGAGCAGTACTTC. Translating it yields CASSLGAVGVSSYEQYF. Full variable domain (outside the CDR3, taken from reference TRBV11-2 and TRBJ2-7): EAGVAQSPRYKIIEKRQSVAFWCNPISGHATLYWYQQILGQGPKLLIQFQNNGVVDDSQLPKDRFSAERLKGVDSTLKIQPAKLEDSAVYLCASSLGAVGVSSYEQYFGPGTRLTVT.

This clonotype was seen more than once but under ten times. The rearrangement uses TRBV6-6 and TRBJ2-5, with 8 bases identical to TRBD1. Trimming at V came to 3 bases and at J to 4 bases, leaving 13 bases not matched to a gene. The germline CDR1 and CDR2 sequences are MNHNY and SVGAGI (reference sequence). The CDR3 loop spans 17 amino acids. CDR3: CASSYPETRGRRETQYF. The CDR3 DNA is TGTGCCAGCAGTTATCCGGAAACCAGGGGGCGCAGAGAGACCCAGTACTTC.

This clonotype has a handful of counts. The chain carries TRBV20-1 and TRBJ2-5; no firm D call. The CDR3 is 14 amino acids. Germline-derived CDR1 and CDR2 are DFQATT and SNEGSKA (reference sequence). V gave up 0 bases and J gave up 3 bases, with 11 bases separating them. CDR3 bases: TGCAGTGCTAGAGATGGCGGAAAGAAAGAGACCCAGTACTTC. Translated: CSARDGGKKETQYF.

As concerns this clonotype: The junction shows a germline mismatch at one end, possibly a read error. This chain links TRBV7-2 with TRBJ1-6, with 7 positions matching TRBD1. The V gene's germline CDR1 is SGHTA and CDR2 FQGNSA. CDR3 size: 16 residues. CDR3 sequence (DNA): TGTGCCAGCAGCCCGGACCGGGACAGACATAATCCACCCCTCCACTTT. This translates into CASSPDRDRHNPPLHF.

The CDR3 region is CASSLNSYQETQYF. The CDR3 bases are TGTGCCAGCAGTTTAAACAGCTACCAAGAGACCCAGTACTTC. This chain joins TRBV28 and TRBJ2-5; D ambiguous. CDR3 size: 14 residues. Germline V lookup: CDR1 MDHEN, CDR2 SYDVKM. Trimming removed 2 bases at V and 0 bases at J, with 7 bases between.

The sample holds one count of this clonotype. This rearrangement joins TRBV4-1 to TRBJ2-5, with 12 bases that match TRBD2. The end of the DNA fits TRBJ2-7 better, so the J call may be wrong. The CDR3 extends over 17 amino acids. CDR1 and CDR2 (germline): MGHRA, YSYEKL. DNA for the CDR3: TGCGCCAGCAGCCATCCTAGCGGGAGGGGCCTCCCCTACGAGCAGTACTTC. This gives the protein CASSHPSGRGLPYEQYF.